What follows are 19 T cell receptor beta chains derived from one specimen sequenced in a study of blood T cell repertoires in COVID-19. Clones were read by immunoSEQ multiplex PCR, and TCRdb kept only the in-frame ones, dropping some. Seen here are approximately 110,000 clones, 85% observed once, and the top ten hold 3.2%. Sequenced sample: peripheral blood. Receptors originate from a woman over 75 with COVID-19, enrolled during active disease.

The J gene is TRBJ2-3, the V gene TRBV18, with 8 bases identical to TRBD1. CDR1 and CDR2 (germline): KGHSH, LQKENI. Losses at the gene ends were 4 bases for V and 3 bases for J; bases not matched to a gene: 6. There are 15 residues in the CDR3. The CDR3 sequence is CASSRQGATTDTQYF. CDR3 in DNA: TGTGCCAGCTCACGGCAGGGGGCTACGACAGATACGCAGTATTTT.

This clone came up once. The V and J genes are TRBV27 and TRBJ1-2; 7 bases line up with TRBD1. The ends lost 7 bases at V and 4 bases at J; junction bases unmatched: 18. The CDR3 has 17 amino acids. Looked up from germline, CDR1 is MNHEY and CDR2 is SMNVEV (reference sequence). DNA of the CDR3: TGTGCCAGCACTTCCGAAAAAATAACGGGACAGACCTATGGCTACACCTTC. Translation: CASTSEKITGQTYGYTF.

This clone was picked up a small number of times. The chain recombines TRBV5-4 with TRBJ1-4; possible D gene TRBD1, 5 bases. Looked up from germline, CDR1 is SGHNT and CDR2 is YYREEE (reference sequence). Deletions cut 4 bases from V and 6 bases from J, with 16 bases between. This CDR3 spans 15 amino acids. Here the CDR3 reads CASSPGGLGHEKLFF. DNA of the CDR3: TGTGCCAGCAGCCCAGGCGGCTTGGGGCATGAAAAACTGTTTTTT.

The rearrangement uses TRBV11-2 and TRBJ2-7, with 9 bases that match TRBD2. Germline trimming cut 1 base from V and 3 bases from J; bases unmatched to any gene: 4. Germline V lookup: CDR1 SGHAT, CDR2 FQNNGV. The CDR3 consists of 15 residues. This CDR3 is CASSLGLADVYEQYF. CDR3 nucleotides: TGTGCCAGCAGCTTAGGACTAGCGGACGTCTACGAGCAGTACTTC.

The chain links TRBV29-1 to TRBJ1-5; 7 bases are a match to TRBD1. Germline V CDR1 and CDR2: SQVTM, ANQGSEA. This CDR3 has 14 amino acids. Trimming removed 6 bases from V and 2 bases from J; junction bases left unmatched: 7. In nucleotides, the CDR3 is TGCAGCGTCGAGACAGGGTCGGGCAATCAGCCCCAGCATTTT. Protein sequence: CSVETGSGNQPQHF.

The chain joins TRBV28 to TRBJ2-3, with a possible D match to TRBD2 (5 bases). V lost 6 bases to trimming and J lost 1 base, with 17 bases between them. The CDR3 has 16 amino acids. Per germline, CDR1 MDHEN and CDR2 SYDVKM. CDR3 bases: TGTGCCAGCAGCTCCCGGGGTGTGGGCGGCACAGATACGCAGTATTTT. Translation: CASSSRGVGGTDTQYF.

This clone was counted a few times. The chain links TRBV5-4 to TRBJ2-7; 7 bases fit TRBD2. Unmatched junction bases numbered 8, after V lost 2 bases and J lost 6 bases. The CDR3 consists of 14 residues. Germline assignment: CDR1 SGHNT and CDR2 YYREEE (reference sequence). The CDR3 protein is CASSFYGTKGEQYF. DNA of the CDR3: TGTGCCAGCAGCTTTTACGGGACTAAGGGCGAGCAGTACTTC.

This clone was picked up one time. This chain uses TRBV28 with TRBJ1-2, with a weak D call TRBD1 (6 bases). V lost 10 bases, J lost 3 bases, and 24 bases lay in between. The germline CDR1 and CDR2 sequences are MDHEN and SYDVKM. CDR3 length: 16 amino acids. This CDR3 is CANPPGGRGRDYGYTF. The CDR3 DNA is TGTGCCAACCCCCCCGGGGGGCGCGGGAGGGACTATGGCTACACCTTC.

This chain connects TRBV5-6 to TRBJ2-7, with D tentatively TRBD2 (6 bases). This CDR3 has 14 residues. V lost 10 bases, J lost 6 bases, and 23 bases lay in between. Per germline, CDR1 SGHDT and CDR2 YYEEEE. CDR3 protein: CASGSGEVFSEQYF. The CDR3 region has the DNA TGTGCCTCAGGATCGGGGGAAGTTTTTAGCGAGCAGTACTTC. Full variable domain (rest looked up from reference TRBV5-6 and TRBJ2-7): DAGVTQSPTHLIKTRGQQVTLRCSPKSGHDTVSWYQQALGQGPQFIFQYYEEEERQRGNFPDRFSGHQFPNYSSELNVNALLLGDSALYLCASGSGEVFSEQYFGPGTRLTVT.

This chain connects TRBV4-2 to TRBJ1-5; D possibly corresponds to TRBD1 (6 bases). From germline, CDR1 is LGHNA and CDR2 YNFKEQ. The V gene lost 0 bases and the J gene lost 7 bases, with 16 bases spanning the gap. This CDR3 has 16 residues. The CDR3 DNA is TGTGCCAGCAGCCAAGAACCTGCGGGGGCCCGGCAGCCCCAGCATTTT. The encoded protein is CASSQEPAGARQPQHF.

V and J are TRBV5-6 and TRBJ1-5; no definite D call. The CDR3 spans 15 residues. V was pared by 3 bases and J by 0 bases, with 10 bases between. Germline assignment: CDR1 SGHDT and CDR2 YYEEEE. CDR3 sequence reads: CASSSTDSSNQPQHF. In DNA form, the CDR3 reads TGTGCCAGCAGCTCTACGGACTCTAGCAATCAGCCCCAGCATTTT.

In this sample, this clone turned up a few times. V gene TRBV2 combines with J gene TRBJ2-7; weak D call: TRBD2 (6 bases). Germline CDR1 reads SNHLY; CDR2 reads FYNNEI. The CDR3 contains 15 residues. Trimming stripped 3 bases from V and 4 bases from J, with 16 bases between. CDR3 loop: CASSDVLALAYEQYF. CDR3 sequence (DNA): TGTGCCAGCAGTGACGTCCTAGCACTAGCTTACGAGCAGTACTTC.

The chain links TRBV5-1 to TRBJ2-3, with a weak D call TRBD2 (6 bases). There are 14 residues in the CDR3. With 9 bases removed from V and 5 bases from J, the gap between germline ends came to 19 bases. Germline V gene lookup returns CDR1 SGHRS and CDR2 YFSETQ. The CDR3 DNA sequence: TGCGCCACCGCCGAGGGCGGGAATGGAGATACGCAGTATTTT. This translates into CATAEGGNGDTQYF.

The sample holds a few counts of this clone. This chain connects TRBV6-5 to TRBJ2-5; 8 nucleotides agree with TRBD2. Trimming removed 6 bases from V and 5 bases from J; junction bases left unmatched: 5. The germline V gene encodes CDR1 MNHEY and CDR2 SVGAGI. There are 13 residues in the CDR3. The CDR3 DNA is TGTGCCAGCAGCGGTAGCGGGACTGAGACCCAGTACTTC. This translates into CASSGSGTETQYF.

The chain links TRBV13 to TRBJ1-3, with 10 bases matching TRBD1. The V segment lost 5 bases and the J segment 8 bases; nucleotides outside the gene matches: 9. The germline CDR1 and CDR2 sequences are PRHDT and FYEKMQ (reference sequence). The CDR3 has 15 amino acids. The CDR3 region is CASSPRDRGRDTIYF. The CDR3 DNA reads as TGTGCCAGCAGCCCCCGGGACAGGGGAAGGGACACCATATATTTT.

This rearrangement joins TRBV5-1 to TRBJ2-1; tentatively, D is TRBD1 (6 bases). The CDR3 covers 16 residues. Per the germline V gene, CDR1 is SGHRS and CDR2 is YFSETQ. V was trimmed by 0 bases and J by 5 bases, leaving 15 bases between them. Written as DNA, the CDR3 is TGCGCCAGCAGCTTGGAGGACAGTCGCTTTGACAATGAGCAGTTCTTC. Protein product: CASSLEDSRFDNEQFF. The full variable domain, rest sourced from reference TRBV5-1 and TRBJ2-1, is KAGVTQTPRYLIKTRGQQVTLSCSPISGHRSVSWYQQTPGQGLQFLFEYFSETQRNKGNFPGRFSGRQFSNSRSEMNVSTLELGDSALYLCASSLEDSRFDNEQFFGPGTRLTVL.

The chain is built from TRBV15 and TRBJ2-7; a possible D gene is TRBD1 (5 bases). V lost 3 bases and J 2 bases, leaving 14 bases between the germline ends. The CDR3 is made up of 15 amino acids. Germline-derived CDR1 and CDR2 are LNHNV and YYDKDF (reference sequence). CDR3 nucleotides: TGTGCCACCAGCAGGGCAGGGATATTACCCTACGAGCAGTACTTC. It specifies CATSRAGILPYEQYF.

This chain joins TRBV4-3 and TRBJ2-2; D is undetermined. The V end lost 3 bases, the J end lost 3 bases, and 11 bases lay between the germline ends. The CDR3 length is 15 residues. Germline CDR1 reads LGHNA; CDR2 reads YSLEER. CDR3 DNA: TGCGCCAGCAGCCAGAGACCCCAGGACACCGGGGAGCTGTTTTTT. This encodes CASSQRPQDTGELFF.

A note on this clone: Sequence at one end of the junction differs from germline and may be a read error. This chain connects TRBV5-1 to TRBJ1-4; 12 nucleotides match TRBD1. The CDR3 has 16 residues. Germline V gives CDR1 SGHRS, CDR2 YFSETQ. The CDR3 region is CASSLMGQGANEKLFF. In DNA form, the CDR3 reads TGCGCCAGCAGCTTGATGGGACAGGGGGCTAACGAAAAACTGTTTTTT.